This T cell receptor (beta chain) came from a study of control samples from healthy donors and cancer patients. Germline CDR1 and CDR2: MNHNS and SASEGT. This CDR3 contains 14 residues. V was clipped by 1 base and J by 4 bases; unmatched bases: 1. The table came from immunoSEQ multiplex PCR; TCRdb's copy has only in-frame clones and leaves some out. The sample contains approximately 90,000 clones, approximately 86% of which appear only once. This clonotype was sampled from a man aged 25 to 40 in good health. The V call is TRBV6-1, the J call TRBJ1-3; 7 positions agree with TRBD1. The sample consisted of blood. The CDR3 loop reads CASSEVDRGNTIYF. In nucleotides, the CDR3 is TGTGCCAGCAGTGAAGTGGACAGGGGAAACACCATATATTTT.